The 10 T cell receptor beta chains presented below share a single source sample, sequenced in a study of CD8 T cells in Susac syndrome. Random hexamers primed reverse transcription of about 0.5 to 1 ug RNA. TCRdb reprocessed the immunoSEQ multiplex PCR reads with MiXCR, giving one entry per CDR3 protein. Here the sample spans 140,000 to 150,000 distinct CDR3 sequences, more than 90% being singletons. Sequencing was done on a sample of CD4+ T cells from PBMCs. The receptors come from a human donor with Susac syndrome.

The rearrangement joins TRBV4-1 to TRBJ1-1; maybe TRBD1 (6 bases). Germline V lookup: CDR1 MGHRA, CDR2 YSYEKL. This CDR3 comprises 14 residues. Trimming took 0 bases from V and 10 from J, leaving 15 bases between them. The CDR3 nucleotides read TGCGCCAGCAGCCAAGATGGGGTTGGGGGGCCAGCTTTCTTT. It codes for CASSQDGVGGPAFF.

The CDR3 loop is CASSQGTENSPLHF. The CDR3, as DNA: TGTGCCAGCAGCCAGGGGACAGAAAATTCACCCCTCCACTTT. The gene calls are TRBV3-1 and TRBJ1-6; 7 bases are a match to TRBD1. V gave up 3 bases and J gave up 7 bases; unmatched junction bases: 3. This CDR3 comprises 14 residues. Germline CDR1 reads LGHDT; CDR2 reads YNNKEL (reference sequence).

The chain is built from TRBV12-3 or TRBV12-4 and TRBJ2-1, with D hard to call. Deletions cut 7 bases from V and 10 bases from J, with 11 bases between. The CDR3 extends over 11 amino acids. The CDR3 region is CASTPRWEQFF. The CDR3 DNA is TGTGCCAGCACCCCCCGGTGGGAGCAGTTCTTC.

J is TRBJ2-3 and V is TRBV7-2; D not resolved. The ends were cut back, 5 bases at V and 6 bases at J, with 12 bases in the middle. The CDR3 loop spans 13 amino acids. CDR1 SGHTA and CDR2 FQGNSA come from the germline V gene. The DNA of the CDR3 is TGTGCCAGCAGCCCCGGAGCCTGGGATACGCAGTATTTT. This translates into CASSPGAWDTQYF.

The chain uses TRBV28 and TRBJ2-7, with no clear D. V was clipped by 5 bases and J by 5 bases, with 19 bases between them. Germline V gene sequence: CDR1 MDHEN, CDR2 SYDVKM. This CDR3 has 15 amino acids. CDR3 sequence (DNA): TGTGCCAGCAGTAGGGATTGGCAAACGGCCCACGAGCAGTACTTC. It encodes CASSRDWQTAHEQYF.

This clonotype came up once. This chain joins TRBV3-1 and TRBJ2-6; weak D call: TRBD1 (5 bases). The V end was cut by 5 bases, the J end by 0 bases, with 8 bases between. The CDR3 spans 15 residues. Germline CDR1 and CDR2: LGHDT and YNNKEL (reference sequence). DNA of the CDR3: TGTGCCAGCAGCAAAGGGGACTCTGGGGCCAACGTCCTGACTTTC. Residues: CASSKGDSGANVLTF.

This rearrangement joins TRBV5-4 to TRBJ2-3; a possible D gene is TRBD1 (6 bases). The CDR3 length is 15 residues. CDR1 and CDR2 (germline): SGHNT, YYREEE (reference sequence). V lost 0 bases and J lost 2, with 10 bases in between. The CDR3 nucleotides are TGTGCCAGCAGCTTGGGACAGGTAACCACAGATACGCAGTATTTT. The encoded protein is CASSLGQVTTDTQYF.

V gene TRBV23-1 combines with J gene TRBJ1-3; tentative D call: TRBD1 (5 bases). TRBV23-1 is annotated as an ORF whose role is uncertain. Trimming pared 8 bases from V and 2 bases from J, leaving 10 bases between. The CDR3 is 13 amino acids. This chain's CDR3 is CASLGTAGNTIYF. CDR3 sequence (DNA): TGCGCCAGCCTAGGGACGGCTGGAAACACCATATATTTT.

This chain joins TRBV4-1 and TRBJ1-6; TRBD1 matches 12 bases. Germline CDR1 reads MGHRA; CDR2 reads YSYEKL. The length of the CDR3 is 18 residues. V was clipped by 4 bases and J by 9 bases; unmatched bases: 13. The CDR3 protein is CASSRGSGQGAQGSPLHF. CDR3 bases: TGCGCCAGCAGCCGGGGCTCGGGACAGGGGGCGCAGGGTTCACCCCTCCACTTT.

This clonotype appeared a single time. The chain uses TRBV20-1 and TRBJ2-3; D tentatively reads TRBD1 or TRBD2 (6 bases each). Trimming took off 7 bases at V and 5 bases at J, with 22 bases between the two ends. Germline V gives CDR1 DFQATT, CDR2 SNEGSKA (reference sequence). This CDR3 spans 15 amino acids. DNA of the CDR3: TGCAGTGGAGAACTAGCCCCGGGGGCGGGAGATACGCAGTATTTT. Residues: CSGELAPGAGDTQYF.